Included here is one TCR beta chain sequence, with context. The data stem from a study of blood T cell repertoires in COVID-19. Study in general: Acute and convalescent COVID-19 specimens originated in the United States, Italy and Spain.

In the authors' workflow: Amplified reference gene primers provided the basis for estimating nucleated cell counts. The protocol was immunoSEQ multiplex PCR, while the TCRdb copy is restricted to in-frame clones and leaves out a portion. D and trimming were read from the DNA, whereas the V and J calls and clone size are those reported in that table. The sample yields fewer than 250,000 clones, under 85% seen once. This sequence was found in a human donor in a cohort sampled during active COVID-19. The sample taken for sequencing was peripheral blood.

CDR3 sequence: CASSLGQGNTEAFF. DNA for the CDR3: TGTGCCAGCAGCCTGGGACAGGGGAACACTGAAGCTTTCTTT. The chain couples TRBV2 to TRBJ1-1, with 9 positions matching TRBD1. This CDR3 contains 14 residues. The ends lost 6 bases at V and 1 base at J; junction bases unmatched: 3. CDR1 is SNHLY, CDR2 FYNNEI, per germline.